Listed below are T cell receptor beta chains from one sample, sequenced in a study of shared clonotypes between healthy human individuals. The table came from immunoSEQ multiplex PCR; TCRdb's copy has only in-frame clones and leaves some out. Altogether fewer than 600,000 clones are present, about four fifths being singletons, with the ten largest covering roughly 13%. Sequencing input: PBMCs. Source of these receptors: a woman aged 35 to 49 in good health. Some clones in this sample may be carry-over from other donors' samples. Each CDR3 is given with its conserved first and last residue. The order of the fields is D gene, V gene, clone size, J gene, CDR3 DNA, CDR3 protein. A D gene is named only where the DNA matches it firmly. The size entry is marked missing in some rows and otherwise reads once, few, many or a size class.

NA	TRBV15	NA	TRBJ1-5	TGTGCCACCAGCAGAGGTGGGGATACGAGCAATCAGCCCCAGCATTTT	CATSRGGDTSNQPQHF
NA	TRBV6-5	NA	TRBJ1-1	TGTGCCAGCAGAACTGCTTACAGGGTTGACACTGAAGCTTTCTTT	CASRTAYRVDTEAFF
NA	TRBV18	NA	TRBJ2-3	TGTGCCAGCTCACCCACCCCCGGGAGCGGGGATACGCAGTATTTT	CASSPTPGSGDTQYF
TRBD2	TRBV15	few	TRBJ2-7	TGTGCCACCAGCCCCCTCGGACTAGCGGATACCTACGAGCAGTACTTC	CATSPLGLADTYEQYF
NA	TRBV19	NA	TRBJ1-5	TGTGCCAGTAGTATATCTCCCGGGAGCAGCAATCAGCCCCAGCATTTT	CASSISPGSSNQPQHF
NA	TRBV14	NA	TRBJ2-6	TGTGCCAGCAGCCCCTCTGGGGCCAACGTCCTGACTTTC	CASSPSGANVLTF
TRBD2	TRBV4-2	NA	TRBJ2-4	TGTGCCAGCAGCCAAGGTTCTAGCGGGAGTATAACCAAAAACATTCAGTACTTC	CASSQGSSGSITKNIQYF
NA	TRBV28	NA	TRBJ2-7	TGTGCCAGCACCCGGATTAATCTCTCCTACGAGCAGTACTTC	CASTRINLSYEQYF
NA	TRBV20-1	NA	TRBJ2-1	TGCAGTGCTGCCCCATACAATGAGCAGTTCTTC	CSAAPYNEQFF
NA	TRBV7-8	NA	TRBJ2-5	TGTGCCAGCAGCCTAGAGTCGCCTGTGAACGCGGAAGAGACCCAGTACTTC	CASSLESPVNAEETQYF
NA	TRBV5-6	NA	TRBJ2-7	TGTGCCAGCAGCCGCGGTGGAGGGCGCGAGCAGTACTTC	CASSRGGGREQYF
NA	TRBV27	NA	TRBJ2-1	TGTGCCAGCAGTTTATTCAGGACTCAGGAGCAGTTCTTC	CASSLFRTQEQFF
TRBD2	TRBV15	NA	TRBJ2-1	TGTGCCACCAGCAGCCCTAGGAGCGGGATTTACAATGAGGAGCAGTTCTTC	CATSSPRSGIYNEEQFF
TRBD1	TRBV4-1	NA	TRBJ2-7	TGCGCCAGCAGCCACACCACCGGGACAGGGGGTCGGGAGCAGTACTTC	CASSHTTGTGGREQYF
TRBD2	TRBV9	NA	TRBJ2-1	TGTGCCAGCGGGAGGGACGGGAGGCTCGGGATGTACTACAATGAGCAGTTCTTC	CASGRDGRLGMYYNEQFF
TRBD2	TRBV4-1	NA	TRBJ2-2	TGCGCCAGCAGCCGAGCGGGAGCTACCACCGGGGAGCTGTTTTTT	CASSRAGATTGELFF
NA	TRBV18	NA	TRBJ2-5	TGTGCCAGCTCACCAAATGGGCTCGGGACGGGAGAGACCCAGTACTTC	CASSPNGLGTGETQYF
NA	TRBV19	NA	TRBJ2-6	TGTGCCAGTAGTATGCGAGCTACTGGGGCCAACGTCCTGACTTTC	CASSMRATGANVLTF
NA	TRBV7-9	NA	TRBJ1-2	TGTGCCAGCAGCTTAGGAAAAAGACCCCGATTTGGCTACACCTTC	CASSLGKRPRFGYTF
NA	TRBV15	NA	TRBJ2-3	TGTGCCACCAGCAGAGGGACTAGCACAGATACGCAGTATTTT	CATSRGTSTDTQYF
TRBD1	TRBV9	few	TRBJ2-6	TGTGCCAGCAGCGTAGCCGGGACAGCTCACTCTGGGGCCAACGTCCTGACTTTC	CASSVAGTAHSGANVLTF
TRBD2	TRBV10-2	NA	TRBJ2-3	TGCGCCAGCAGTGAGTCGCTAGCGGGAGGTGTTGATACGCAGTATTTT	CASSESLAGGVDTQYF
TRBD2	TRBV28	NA	TRBJ2-1	TGTGCCAGCAGTTTCAGCGGGAGGATCGACAATGAGCAGTTCTTC	CASSFSGRIDNEQFF
TRBD2	TRBV19	NA	TRBJ2-1	TGTGCCAGTAGTACGCGACCGGGACTAGCGACCTACAATGAGCAGTTCTTC	CASSTRPGLATYNEQFF
NA	TRBV7-3	NA	TRBJ2-3	TGTGCCAGCAGCCTGTCGTCGGGCAGGTACACAGATACGCAGTATTTT	CASSLSSGRYTDTQYF
NA	TRBV20-1	once	TRBJ2-3	TGCAGTTTTCGAAAACAGGGTCCTCAGTATTTT	CSFRKQGPQYF
TRBD2	TRBV4-2	NA	TRBJ2-3	TGTGCCAGCAGCTTGACTAGCGGCTTCACAGATACGCAGTATTTT	CASSLTSGFTDTQYF
TRBD2	TRBV5-4	few	TRBJ2-3	TGTGCCAGCAGCTCCCTCAGCGGGAGGGATACAGATACGCAGTATTTT	CASSSLSGRDTDTQYF
TRBD2	TRBV5-1	NA	TRBJ2-7	TGCGCCAGCAGCTTGGGGGGACTAGCAGTGTCTATCGAGCAGTACTTC	CASSLGGLAVSIEQYF
NA	TRBV15	NA	TRBJ1-2	TGTGCCACCAGCACTAAGTATGGCTACACCTTC	CATSTKYGYTF
NA	TRBV18	NA	TRBJ2-7	TGTGCCAGCTCACCACCCCCCGTGGGCTCCTACGAGCAGTACTTC	CASSPPPVGSYEQYF
NA	TRBV5-1	NA	TRBJ2-3	TGCGCCAGCAGCCCAATAGGAGGACCAGATACGCAGTATTTT	CASSPIGGPDTQYF
NA	TRBV7-3	few	TRBJ1-2	TGTGCCAGCAGCCCAGACAGGATTGTTGGCTACACCTTC	CASSPDRIVGYTF
NA	TRBV7-2	NA	TRBJ2-1	TGTGCCAGCAGCTTAGAGTCGTACTCCTACAATGAGCAGTTCTTC	CASSLESYSYNEQFF
NA	TRBV19	NA	TRBJ2-2	TGTGCCAGTAGTATTCTGGGCACCGGGGAGCTGTTTTTT	CASSILGTGELFF
TRBD1	TRBV5-8	NA	TRBJ2-1	TGTGCCAGTGCCCGGGACAGGGGATTTAATGAGCAGTTCTTC	CASARDRGFNEQFF
TRBD1	TRBV6-6	few	TRBJ2-2	TGTGCCAGCACCATACAGGGGACCGGGGAGCTGTTTTTT	CASTIQGTGELFF
TRBD1	TRBV30	NA	TRBJ1-4	TGTGCCTGGACGGGACAGGGCCAACCTTCAGAAAAACTGTTTTTT	CAWTGQGQPSEKLFF